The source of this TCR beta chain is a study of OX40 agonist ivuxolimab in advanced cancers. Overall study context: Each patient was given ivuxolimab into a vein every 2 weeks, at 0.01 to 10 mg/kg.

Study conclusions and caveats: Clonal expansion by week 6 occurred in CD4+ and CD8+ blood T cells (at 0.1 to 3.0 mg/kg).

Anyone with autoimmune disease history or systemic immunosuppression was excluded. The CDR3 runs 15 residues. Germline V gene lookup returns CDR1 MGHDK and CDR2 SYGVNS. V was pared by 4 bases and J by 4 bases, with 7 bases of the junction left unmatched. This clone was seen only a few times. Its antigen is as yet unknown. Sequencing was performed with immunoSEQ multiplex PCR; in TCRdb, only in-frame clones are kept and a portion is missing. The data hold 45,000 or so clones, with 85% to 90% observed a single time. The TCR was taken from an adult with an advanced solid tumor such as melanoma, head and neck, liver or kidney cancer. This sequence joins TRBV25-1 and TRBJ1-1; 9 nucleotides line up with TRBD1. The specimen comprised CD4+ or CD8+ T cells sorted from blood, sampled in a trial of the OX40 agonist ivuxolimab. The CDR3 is CASSAPQGAPTEAFF. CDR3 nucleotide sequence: TGTGCCAGCAGTGCCCCACAGGGGGCGCCCACTGAAGCTTTCTTT.